This T cell receptor (beta chain) was observed in a study of blood T cell repertoires in COVID-19. Study in general: Sites across the United States, Italy and Spain contributed samples from acute and convalescent COVID-19. The cDNA or gDNA used as material had been derived from T cells, B-cell-depleted T cells, or PBMCs.

Adults between about 18 and 89 years of age took part from 20 to 25 US areas. As processed by the authors: How many nucleated cells were present was estimated from reference gene primer amplification. TCRdb keeps only in-frame clones here, not all; method: immunoSEQ multiplex PCR. The V and J calls and clone size come from that table; D and trimming were worked out from the DNA. This sample yields roughly 370,000 clones, of which more than 75% are seen a single time; roughly 9.4% belongs to the top ten. The CDR3 has 15 amino acids. V lost 4 bases and J lost 4; bases outside the gene matches: 9. Germline loops: CDR1 SGHRS, CDR2 YFSETQ.

The chain recombines TRBV5-1 with TRBJ1-2; 8 bases fit TRBD1. The TCR originated in a woman between 50 and 59 years old who had recovered from COVID-19. Input material: PBMCs or T cells enriched from blood (not recorded which). DNA of the CDR3: TGCGCCAGCAGCCCCGGACAGGGACCTACCTATGGCTACACCTTC. It encodes CASSPGQGPTYGYTF.